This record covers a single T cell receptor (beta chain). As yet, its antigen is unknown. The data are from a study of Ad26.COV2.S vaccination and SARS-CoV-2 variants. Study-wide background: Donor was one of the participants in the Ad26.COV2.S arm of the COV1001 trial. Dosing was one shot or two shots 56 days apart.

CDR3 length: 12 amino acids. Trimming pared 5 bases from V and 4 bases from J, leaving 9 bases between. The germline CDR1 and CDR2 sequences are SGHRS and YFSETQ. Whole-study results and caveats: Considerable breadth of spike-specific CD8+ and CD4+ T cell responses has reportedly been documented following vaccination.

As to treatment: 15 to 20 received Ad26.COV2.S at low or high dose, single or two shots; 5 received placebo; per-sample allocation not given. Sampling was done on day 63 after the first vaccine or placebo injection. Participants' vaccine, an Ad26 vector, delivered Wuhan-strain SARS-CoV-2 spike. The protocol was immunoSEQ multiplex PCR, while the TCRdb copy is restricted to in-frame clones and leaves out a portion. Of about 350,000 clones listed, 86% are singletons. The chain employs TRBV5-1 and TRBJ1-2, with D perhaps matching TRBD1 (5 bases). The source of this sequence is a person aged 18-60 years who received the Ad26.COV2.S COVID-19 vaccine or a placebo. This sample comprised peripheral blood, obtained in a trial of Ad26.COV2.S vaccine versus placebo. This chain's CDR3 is CASRTETYGYTF. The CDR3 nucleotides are TGCGCCAGCAGGACAGAGACCTATGGCTACACCTTC. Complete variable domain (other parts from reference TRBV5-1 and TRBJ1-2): KAGVTQTPRYLIKTRGQQVTLSCSPISGHRSVSWYQQTPGQGLQFLFEYFSETQRNKGNFPGRFSGRQFSNSRSEMNVSTLELGDSALYLCASRTETYGYTFGSGTRLTVV.